This T cell receptor (beta chain) appears in the sequencing data of a study of blood T cell repertoires in COVID-19. Study background: COVID-19 samples collected from the United States, Italy and Spain covered acute and convalescent phases.

The repertoire was sequenced with immunoSEQ multiplex PCR; TCRdb's copy has only in-frame clones and lacks some. Seen here are about 180,000 clones, around 80% observed once, and the top ten hold about 18%. The cohort comprised adults aged 18 to 89 years residing in about two dozen US areas. The germline gives CDR1 KGHDR, CDR2 SFDVKD. V was pared by 2 bases and J by 1 base, with 10 bases between. There are 15 residues in the CDR3. The sample consisted of PBMCs or T cells enriched from blood (not recorded which). The TCR originated in a woman in her 50s who had recovered from COVID-19. This chain joins TRBV24-1 and TRBJ2-5; D possibly corresponds to TRBD2 (5 bases). The CDR3 nucleotides are TGTGCCACCAGTGATTCTAGCCCCCTCCAAGAGACCCAGTACTTC. Its translation: CATSDSSPLQETQYF.